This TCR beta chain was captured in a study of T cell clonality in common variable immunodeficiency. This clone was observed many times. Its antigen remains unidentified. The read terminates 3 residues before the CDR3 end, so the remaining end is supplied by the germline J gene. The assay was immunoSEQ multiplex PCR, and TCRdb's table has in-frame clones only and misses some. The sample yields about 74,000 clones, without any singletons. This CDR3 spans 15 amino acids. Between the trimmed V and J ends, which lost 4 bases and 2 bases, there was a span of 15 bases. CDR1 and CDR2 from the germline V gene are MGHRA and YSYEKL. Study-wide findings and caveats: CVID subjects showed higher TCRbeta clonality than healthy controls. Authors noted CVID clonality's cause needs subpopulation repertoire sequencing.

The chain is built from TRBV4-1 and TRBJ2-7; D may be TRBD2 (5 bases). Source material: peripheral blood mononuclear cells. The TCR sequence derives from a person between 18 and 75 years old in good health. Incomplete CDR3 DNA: TGCGCCAGCAGCCCCGGCCCCAGCGGAGCCTACGAG. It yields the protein CASSPGPSGAYE. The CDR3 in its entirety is CASSPGPSGAYEQYF.